This TCR beta chain was identified in a study of CXCR3-negative and CXCR3-positive naive CD8 T cells. Germline V gene data show CDR1 as SQVTM and CDR2 as ANQGSEA. This CDR3 region has 14 residues. UMI labels and 5' RACE were used to prepare the TRB cDNA libraries. TCRdb re-analyzed the 5' RACE reads; it lists each CDR3 protein once, without DNA. This sample contains tens of thousands of distinct CDR3 sequences. This receptor was obtained from a human donor in good health. Some clones in this sample may be carry-over from other donors' samples. Sequencing used naive CXCR3- CD8+ T cells from blood. As to subset: CD45RO-CCR7+CD27+CD95- naive CD8+ T cells lacking CXCR3 (TNR3-). This chain connects TRBV29-1 to TRBJ2-4; TCRdb's assignment of TRBD1 cannot be checked, as there is no DNA. CDR3 amino acids: CSVPPEIAKNIQYF.